This T cell receptor (beta chain) originates from a study of Graves' ophthalmopathy and Graves' hyperthyroidism (dated by TCRdb to 2016 to 2019). General notes on the study: Hyperthyroidism was defined as stable when no progression to ophthalmopathy occurred within 18 months of follow-up. An independent validation cohort was composed of some 19 hyperthyroidism patients and about 17 patients who later progressed from hyperthyroidism to ophthalmopathy. In total, 135 blood samples were TCR-sequenced: some 43 ophthalmopathy, some 75 hyperthyroidism and approximately 17 hyperthyroidism-to-ophthalmopathy patients. To explore V-J signatures distinguishing ophthalmopathy from hyperthyroidism, a discovery set of roughly 100 patients (roughly 45 ophthalmopathy, roughly 56 stable hyperthyroidism) was enrolled. To tell Graves' ophthalmopathy apart from Graves' hyperthyroidism, and to predict which patients would progress to ophthalmopathy, the study relied on TCR beta repertoire signatures. Following sampling, methimazole starting at 30 mg daily was administered to hyperthyroidism patients, and high-dose intravenous methylprednisolone was administered to ophthalmopathy patients. T-cell repertoires of thyroid tissue and blood were compared in about six hyperthyroidism patients. What the work shows at the level of the full study, not this receptor alone: Sample size was not statistically predetermined, and group allocation was not concealed from the investigators. In validation, the model predicted ophthalmopathy progression with about 71% sensitivity and roughly 78% specificity; some 13 predicted patients were CT-confirmed with GO in a median of roughly 6.8 months. In cross-validation, the 13-signature model distinguished ophthalmopathy from stable hyperthyroidism with more than 85% sensitivity and 81.08% specificity, while in the test set the corresponding values were about 80% and 75%. Most of the expanded thyroid clonotypes with a frequency above 0.001 were also detected in blood, and it was suggested that the thyroid immune response may be reflected by blood repertoires.

Many counts were recorded for this clonotype. There is no known antigen for this receptor. One base away there is no much larger clone; base qualities are not given. Trimming removed 1 base from V and 4 bases from J, leaving 16 bases between the germline ends. The germline V gene gives CDR1 as SGHTA and CDR2 as FQGNSA. The CDR3 runs 16 residues from the cysteine to the phenylalanine. Only the CDR3 DNA is retained, 48 bases long and in frame from the first base. Hyperthyroidism patients were newly diagnosed, with disease duration under 2 months, and aged 18 to 65 years. Patients with other autoimmune diseases, uncontrolled infections, pregnancy or lactation were excluded from the study. Clinical symptoms, serum thyroxine, TRAb, thyroid ultrasound and orbital computed tomography were used for diagnosis. Trizol reagent was used to extract the total RNA, and its quality was then checked on an Agilent 2100 Bioanalyzer.

TCR beta CDR3 regions were amplified from RNA transcripts for repertoire sequencing. HTBI primers and the Qiagen OneStep RT-PCR kit were used in a first-round RT-PCR, which was followed by a second-round multiplex PCR, size selection and purification. The libraries underwent paired-end sequencing with 100 bp reads on an Illumina HiSeq2000. Turning to the authors' computational methods: SOAPnuke was used to process the reads, removing any read that contained adapters or uncalled bases, had a mean Phred below 15, or lacked an exact match to the constant primer or identifier. High-quality paired reads were merged with COPE v1.2.5. Unique nucleotide sequences were defined as clonotypes and aligned to IMGT TRB V, D and J references using MiTCR v1.1. Only V-J combinations with frequency above 0.0001 were analysed, covering around 99% of repertoires. A TCR clonal expansion and chaos score per V-J combination was defined as the ratio of F50 clonal expansion to chaos observed in the TCRdist matrix. Welch's t-statistics and random forest were used to narrow the features down to roughly twelve V-J combinations, which were then fed into a naive Bayes classifier. The similarity between thyroid and blood repertoires was quantified using the Morisita-Horn index. The raw public reads went through TCRdb reprocessing: fastp at Q25, MiXCR clone calling, in-frame beta chains kept. Under each unique CDR3 protein, matching rows form one entry showing the most common genes and DNA. These V and J calls are TCRdb output, not the study's own analysis. Present in this sample are around 1.1 million distinct CDR3 sequences, roughly 35% of which were seen just once. Together, the top ten hold around 10% of the sample.

The sequenced material came from peripheral blood or thyroid tissue (not recorded which). This TCR was sampled from an adult man with Graves' hyperthyroidism. Recombination linked TRBV7-2 to TRBJ2-5; perhaps TRBD1 is the D gene, with 6 bases matching. The DNA reads TGTGCCAGCAGCTTAGACGACAGGCCGAGGGGAGAGACCCAGTACTTC. This codes for CASSLDDRPRGETQYF.